The clone carrying this T cell receptor (beta chain) has a single count. These data belong to a study of OX40 agonist ivuxolimab in advanced cancers. Sequencing used immunoSEQ multiplex PCR; TCRdb keeps in-frame clones, though not all of them. The sample includes approximately 72,000 clones, 85% to 90% seen only once; the top ten take 0.86%. Per the germline V gene, CDR1 is SQVTM and CDR2 is ANQGSEA. The CDR3 length is 13 residues. The ends were cut back, 8 bases at V and 4 bases at J, with 18 bases in the middle. The receptor was derived from an adult with an advanced solid tumor such as melanoma, head and neck, liver or kidney cancer. This sequence joins TRBV29-1 and TRBJ2-7, with D possibly matching TRBD2 (5 bases). Sample: CD4+ or CD8+ T cells sorted from blood, taken in a trial of the OX40 agonist ivuxolimab. This chain's CDR3 is CSSQLWGVYEQYF. The DNA of the CDR3 is TGCAGCTCGCAATTGTGGGGAGTGTACGAGCAGTACTTC.